What follows is one T cell receptor beta chain and its context. The junction departs from the called germline gene at one end, perhaps through a read error. These data originate in a study of blood T cells in healthy people across ages. The germline V gene encodes CDR1 SGHRS and CDR2 YFSETQ. This CDR3 contains 12 residues. A second about 7 to 11 cycle PCR used barcoded and J-beta primers. TCRdb re-derived calls from the 5' RACE reads in MiXCR, one entry per CDR3 protein. The sample lists some 1.6 million distinct CDR3 sequences, around 36% occurring once. The V and J genes are TRBV5-1 and TRBJ2-5; unclear D gene. The sample was blood. This sequence originates from a woman aged 25 to 39 in good health. Here the CDR3 reads CVSSLTQETQYF. The CDR3 DNA follows: TGCGTCAGCAGCTTGACCCAAGAGACCCAGTACTTC.